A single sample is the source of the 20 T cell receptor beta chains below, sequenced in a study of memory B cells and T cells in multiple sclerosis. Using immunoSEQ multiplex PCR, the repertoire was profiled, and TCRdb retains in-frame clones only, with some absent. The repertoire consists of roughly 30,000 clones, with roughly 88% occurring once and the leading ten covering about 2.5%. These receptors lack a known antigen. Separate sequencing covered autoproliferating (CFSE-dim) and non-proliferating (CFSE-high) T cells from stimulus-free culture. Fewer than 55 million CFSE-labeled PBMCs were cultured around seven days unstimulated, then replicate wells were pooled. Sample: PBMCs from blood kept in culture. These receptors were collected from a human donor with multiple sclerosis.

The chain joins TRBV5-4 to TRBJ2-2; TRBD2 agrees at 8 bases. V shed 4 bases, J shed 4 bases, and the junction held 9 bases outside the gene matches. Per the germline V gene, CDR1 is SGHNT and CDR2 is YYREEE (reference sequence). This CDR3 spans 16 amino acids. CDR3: CASSRGLESPTGELFF. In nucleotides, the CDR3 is TGTGCCAGCAGCCGGGGACTAGAAAGCCCCACCGGGGAGCTGTTTTTT.

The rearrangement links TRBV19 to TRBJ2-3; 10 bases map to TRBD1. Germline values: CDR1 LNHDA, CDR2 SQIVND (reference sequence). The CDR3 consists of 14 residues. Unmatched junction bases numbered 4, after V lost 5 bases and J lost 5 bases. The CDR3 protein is CASSPTGGGDTQYF. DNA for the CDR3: TGTGCCAGTAGTCCGACAGGGGGCGGAGATACGCAGTATTTT.

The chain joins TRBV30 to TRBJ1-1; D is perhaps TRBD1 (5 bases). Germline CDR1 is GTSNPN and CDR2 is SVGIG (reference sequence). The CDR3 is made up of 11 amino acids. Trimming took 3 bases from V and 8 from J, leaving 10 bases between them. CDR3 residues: CAWRGGDEAFF. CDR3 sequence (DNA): TGTGCCTGGAGGGGCGGGGACGAAGCTTTCTTT.

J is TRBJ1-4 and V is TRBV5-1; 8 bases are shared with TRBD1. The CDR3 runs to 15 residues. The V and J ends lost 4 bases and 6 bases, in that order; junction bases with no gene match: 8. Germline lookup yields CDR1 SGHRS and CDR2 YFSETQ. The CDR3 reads CASSRTGPAHEKLFF. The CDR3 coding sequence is TGCGCCAGCAGCCGGACAGGGCCGGCCCATGAAAAACTGTTTTTT.

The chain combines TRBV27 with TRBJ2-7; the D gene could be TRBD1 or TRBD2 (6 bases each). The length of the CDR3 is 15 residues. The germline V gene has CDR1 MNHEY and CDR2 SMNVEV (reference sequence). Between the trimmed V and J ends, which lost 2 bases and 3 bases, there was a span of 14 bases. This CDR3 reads CASSLKGGTGYEQYF. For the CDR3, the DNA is TGTGCCAGCAGTTTAAAGGGGGGCACTGGCTACGAGCAGTACTTC.

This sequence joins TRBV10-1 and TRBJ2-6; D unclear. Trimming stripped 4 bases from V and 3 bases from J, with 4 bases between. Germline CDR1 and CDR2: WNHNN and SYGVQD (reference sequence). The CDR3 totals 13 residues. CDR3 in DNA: TGCGCCAGCAGTGCAAATGGGGCCAACGTCCTGACTTTC. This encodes CASSANGANVLTF.

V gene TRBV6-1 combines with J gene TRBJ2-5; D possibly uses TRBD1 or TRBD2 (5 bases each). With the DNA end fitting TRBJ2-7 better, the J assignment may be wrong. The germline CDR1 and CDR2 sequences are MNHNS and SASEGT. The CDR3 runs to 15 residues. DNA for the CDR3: TGTGCCAGCAGTGAAGGAGGTGCTTGGGACCACGAGCAGTACTTC. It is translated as CASSEGGAWDHEQYF.

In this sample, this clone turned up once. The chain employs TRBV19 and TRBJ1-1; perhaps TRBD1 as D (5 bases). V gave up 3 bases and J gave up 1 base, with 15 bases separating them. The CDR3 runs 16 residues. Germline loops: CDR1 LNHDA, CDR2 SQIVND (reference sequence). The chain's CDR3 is CASSISGPGGNTEAFF. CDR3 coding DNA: TGTGCCAGTAGTATTTCCGGTCCCGGGGGGAACACTGAAGCTTTCTTT.

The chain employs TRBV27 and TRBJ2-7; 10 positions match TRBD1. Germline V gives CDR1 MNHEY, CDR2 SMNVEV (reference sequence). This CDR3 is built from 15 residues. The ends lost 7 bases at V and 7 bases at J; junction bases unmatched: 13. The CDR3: CASKFSRTGGLEQYF. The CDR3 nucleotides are TGTGCCAGCAAATTTTCCCGGACAGGGGGGTTGGAGCAGTACTTC.

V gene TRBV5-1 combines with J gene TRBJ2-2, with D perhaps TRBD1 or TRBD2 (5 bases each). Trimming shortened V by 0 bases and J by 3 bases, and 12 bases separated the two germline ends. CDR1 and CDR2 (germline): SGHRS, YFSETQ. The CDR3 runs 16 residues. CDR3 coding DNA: TGCGCCAGCAGCTTGGACCGGGGCCTCCACACCGGGGAGCTGTTTTTT. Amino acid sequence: CASSLDRGLHTGELFF.

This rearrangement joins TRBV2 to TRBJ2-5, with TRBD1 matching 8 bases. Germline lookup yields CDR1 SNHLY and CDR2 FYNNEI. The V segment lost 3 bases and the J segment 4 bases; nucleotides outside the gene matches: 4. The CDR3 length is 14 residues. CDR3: CASSDRDRGETQYF. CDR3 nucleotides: TGTGCCAGCAGTGATCGAGACAGGGGAGAGACCCAGTACTTC.

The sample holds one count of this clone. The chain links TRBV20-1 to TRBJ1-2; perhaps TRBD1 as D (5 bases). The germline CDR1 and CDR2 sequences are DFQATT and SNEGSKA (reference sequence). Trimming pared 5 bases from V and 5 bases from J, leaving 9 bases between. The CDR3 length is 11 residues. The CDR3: CSAYGTYGYTF. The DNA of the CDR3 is TGCAGTGCTTATGGGACGTATGGCTACACCTTC.

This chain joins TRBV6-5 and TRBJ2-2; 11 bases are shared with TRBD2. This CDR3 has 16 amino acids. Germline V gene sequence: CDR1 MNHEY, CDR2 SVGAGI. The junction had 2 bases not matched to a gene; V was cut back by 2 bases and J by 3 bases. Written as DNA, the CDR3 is TGTGCCAGCAGTTACGGGACTAGCGGTGACACCGGGGAGCTGTTTTTT. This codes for CASSYGTSGDTGELFF.

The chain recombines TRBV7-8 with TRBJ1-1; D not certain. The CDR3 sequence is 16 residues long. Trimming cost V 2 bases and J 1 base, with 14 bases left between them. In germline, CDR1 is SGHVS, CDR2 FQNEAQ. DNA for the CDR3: TGTGCCAGCAGCTTACGGGCGTCTGGATCGAACACTGAAGCTTTCTTT. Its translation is CASSLRASGSNTEAFF.

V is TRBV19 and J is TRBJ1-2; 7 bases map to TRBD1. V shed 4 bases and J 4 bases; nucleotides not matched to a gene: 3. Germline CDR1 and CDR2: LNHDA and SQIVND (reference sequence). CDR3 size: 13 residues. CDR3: CASSRDSTYGYTF. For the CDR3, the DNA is TGTGCCAGTAGTAGGGACAGTACCTATGGCTACACCTTC.

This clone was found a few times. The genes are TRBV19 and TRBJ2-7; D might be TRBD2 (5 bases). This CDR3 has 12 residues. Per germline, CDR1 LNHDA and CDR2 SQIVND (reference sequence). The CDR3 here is CARKTGNYEQYF. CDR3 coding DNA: TGTGCAAGAAAAACGGGGAACTACGAGCAGTACTTC.

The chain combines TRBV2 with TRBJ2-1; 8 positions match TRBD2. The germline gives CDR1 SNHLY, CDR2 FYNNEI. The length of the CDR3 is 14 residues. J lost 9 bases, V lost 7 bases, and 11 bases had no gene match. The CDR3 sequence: CASIGTSGRGEQFF. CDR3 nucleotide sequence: TGTGCCAGCATAGGAACCAGCGGGAGAGGTGAGCAGTTCTTC. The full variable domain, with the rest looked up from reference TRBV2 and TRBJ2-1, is EPEVTQTPSHQVTQMGQEVILRCVPISNHLYFYWYRQILGQKVEFLVSFYNNEISEKSEIFDDQFSVERPDGSNFTLKIRSTKLEDSAMYFCASIGTSGRGEQFFGPGTRLTVL.

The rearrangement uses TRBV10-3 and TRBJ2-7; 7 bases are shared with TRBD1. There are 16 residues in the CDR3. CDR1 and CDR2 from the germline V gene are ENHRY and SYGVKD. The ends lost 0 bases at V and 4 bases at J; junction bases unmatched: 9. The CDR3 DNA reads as TGTGCCATCAGTGAGTCGACTACAGGGGAAACATACGAGCAGTACTTC. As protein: CAISESTTGETYEQYF.

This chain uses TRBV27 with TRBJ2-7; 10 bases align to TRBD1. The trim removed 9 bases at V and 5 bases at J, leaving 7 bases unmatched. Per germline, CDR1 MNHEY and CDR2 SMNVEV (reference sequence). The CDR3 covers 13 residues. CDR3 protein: CASTTGGGNEQYF. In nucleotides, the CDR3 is TGTGCCAGTACGACAGGGGGCGGTAACGAGCAGTACTTC.

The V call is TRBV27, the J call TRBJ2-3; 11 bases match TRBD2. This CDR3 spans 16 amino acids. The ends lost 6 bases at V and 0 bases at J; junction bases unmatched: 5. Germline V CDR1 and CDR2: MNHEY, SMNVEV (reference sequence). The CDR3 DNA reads TGTGCCAGCAGACTTAGCGGGAGGGCTAGCACAGATACGCAGTATTTT. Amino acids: CASRLSGRASTDTQYF.